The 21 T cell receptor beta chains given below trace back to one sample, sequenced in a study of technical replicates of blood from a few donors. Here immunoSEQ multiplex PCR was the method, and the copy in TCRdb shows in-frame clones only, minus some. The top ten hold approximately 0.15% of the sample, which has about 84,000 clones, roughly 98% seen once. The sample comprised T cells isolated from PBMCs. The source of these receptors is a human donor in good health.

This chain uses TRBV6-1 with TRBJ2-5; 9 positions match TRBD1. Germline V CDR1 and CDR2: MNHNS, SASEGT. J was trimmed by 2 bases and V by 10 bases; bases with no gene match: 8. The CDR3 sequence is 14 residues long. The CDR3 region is CAIYRGLSQETQYF. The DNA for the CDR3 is TGTGCCATCTACAGGGGGCTGTCTCAAGAGACCCAGTACTTC.

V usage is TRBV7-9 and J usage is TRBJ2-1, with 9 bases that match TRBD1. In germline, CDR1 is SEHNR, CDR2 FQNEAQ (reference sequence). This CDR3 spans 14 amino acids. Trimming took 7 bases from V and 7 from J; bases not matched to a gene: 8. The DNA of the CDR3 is TGTGCCAGCAAAACCGGGACAGGGTATAATGAGCAGTTCTTC. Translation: CASKTGTGYNEQFF.

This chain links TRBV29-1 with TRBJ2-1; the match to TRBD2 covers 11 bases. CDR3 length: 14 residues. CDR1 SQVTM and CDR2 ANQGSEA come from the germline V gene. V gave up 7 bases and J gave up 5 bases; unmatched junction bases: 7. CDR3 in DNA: TGCAGCGCTACCCGACTAGCGGGAAACAATGAGCAGTTCTTC. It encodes CSATRLAGNNEQFF.

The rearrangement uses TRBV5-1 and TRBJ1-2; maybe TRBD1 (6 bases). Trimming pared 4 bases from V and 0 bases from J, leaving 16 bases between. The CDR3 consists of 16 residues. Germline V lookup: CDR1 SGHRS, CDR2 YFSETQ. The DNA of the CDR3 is TGCGCCAGCAGCCCGCCAACTGCAGGGGCTAACTATGGCTACACCTTC. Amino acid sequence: CASSPPTAGANYGYTF.

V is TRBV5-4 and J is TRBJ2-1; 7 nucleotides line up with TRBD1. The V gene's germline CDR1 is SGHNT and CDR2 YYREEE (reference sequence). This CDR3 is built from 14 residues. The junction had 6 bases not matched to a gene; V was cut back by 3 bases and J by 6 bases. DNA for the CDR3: TGTGCCAGCAGCTCTGGGACAGCCCTCAATGAGCAGTTCTTC. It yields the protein CASSSGTALNEQFF.

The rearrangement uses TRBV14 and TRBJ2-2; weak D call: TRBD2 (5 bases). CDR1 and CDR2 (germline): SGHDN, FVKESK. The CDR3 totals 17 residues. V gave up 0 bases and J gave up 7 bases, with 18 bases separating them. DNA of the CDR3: TGTGCCAGCAGCCAAGATAAAACTGGAAAAGAGGGCGGGGAGCTGTTTTTT. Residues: CASSQDKTGKEGGELFF.

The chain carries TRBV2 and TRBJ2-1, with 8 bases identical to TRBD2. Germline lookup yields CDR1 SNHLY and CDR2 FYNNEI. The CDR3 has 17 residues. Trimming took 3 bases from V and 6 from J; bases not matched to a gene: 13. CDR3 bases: TGTGCCAGCAGTGAGCCTGTCGGGAGGGCCCGACCCAATGAGCAGTTCTTC. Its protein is CASSEPVGRARPNEQFF.

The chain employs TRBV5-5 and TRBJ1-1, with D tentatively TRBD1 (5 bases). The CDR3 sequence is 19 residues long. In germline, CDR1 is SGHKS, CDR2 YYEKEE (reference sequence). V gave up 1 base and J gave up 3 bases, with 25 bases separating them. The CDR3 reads CASSLRSLPGQGRDTEAFF. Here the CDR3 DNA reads TGTGCCAGCAGCTTGCGTTCTCTTCCTGGGCAGGGCCGGGACACTGAAGCTTTCTTT.

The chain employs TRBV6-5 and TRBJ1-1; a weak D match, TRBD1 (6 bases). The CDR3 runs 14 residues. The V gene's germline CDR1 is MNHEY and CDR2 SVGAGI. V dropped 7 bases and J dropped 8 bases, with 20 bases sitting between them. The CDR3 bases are TGTGCCAGCATCCAACAGGGTGGGGACCGGGAAGCTTTCTTT. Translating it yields CASIQQGGDREAFF.

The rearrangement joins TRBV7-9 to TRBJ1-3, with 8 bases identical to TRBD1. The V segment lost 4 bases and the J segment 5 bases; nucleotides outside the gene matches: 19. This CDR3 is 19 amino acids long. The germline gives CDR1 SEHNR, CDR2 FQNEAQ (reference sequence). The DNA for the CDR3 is TGTGCCAGCAGCTCAGGACAGGGCCAGTTTCTCATTCTTAGAAACACCATATATTTT. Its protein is CASSSGQGQFLILRNTIYF.

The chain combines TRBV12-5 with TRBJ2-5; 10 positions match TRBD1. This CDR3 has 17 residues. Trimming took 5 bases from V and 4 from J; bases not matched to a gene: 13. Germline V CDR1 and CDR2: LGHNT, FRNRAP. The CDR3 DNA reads TGTGCTAGTGGTAATCGCCGGGGACAGGGGCCGGGAGAGACCCAGTACTTC. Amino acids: CASGNRRGQGPGETQYF.

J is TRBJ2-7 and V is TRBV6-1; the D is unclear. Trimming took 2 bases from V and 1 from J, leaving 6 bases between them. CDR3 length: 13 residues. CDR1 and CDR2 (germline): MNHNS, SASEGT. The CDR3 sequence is CASSETESYEQYF. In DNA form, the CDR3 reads TGTGCCAGCAGTGAAACAGAATCCTACGAGCAGTACTTC.

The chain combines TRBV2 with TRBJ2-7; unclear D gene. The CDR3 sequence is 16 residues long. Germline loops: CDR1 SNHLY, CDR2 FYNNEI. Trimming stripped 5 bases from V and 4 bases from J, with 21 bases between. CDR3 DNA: TGTGCCAGCAGTCGTCCGCGTCTCGAAAGTACGTACGAGCAGTACTTC. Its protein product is CASSRPRLESTYEQYF.

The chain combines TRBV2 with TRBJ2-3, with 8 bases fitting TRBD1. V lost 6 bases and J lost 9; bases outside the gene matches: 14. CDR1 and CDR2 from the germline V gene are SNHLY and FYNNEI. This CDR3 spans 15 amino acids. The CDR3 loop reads CASSAGTTGVGTQYF. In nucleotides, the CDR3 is TGTGCCAGCAGCGCCGGAACGACAGGGGTGGGCACGCAGTATTTT.

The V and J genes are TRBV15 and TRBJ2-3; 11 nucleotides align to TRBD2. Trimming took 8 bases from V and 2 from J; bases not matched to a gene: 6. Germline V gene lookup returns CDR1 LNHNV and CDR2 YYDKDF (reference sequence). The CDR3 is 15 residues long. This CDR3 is CATAGTSGPTDTQYF. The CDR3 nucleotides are TGTGCCACCGCCGGGACTAGCGGCCCCACAGATACGCAGTATTTT.

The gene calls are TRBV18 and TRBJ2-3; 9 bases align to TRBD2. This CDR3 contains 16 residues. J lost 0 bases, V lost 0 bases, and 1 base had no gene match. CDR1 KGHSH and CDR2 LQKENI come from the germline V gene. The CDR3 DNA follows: TGTGCCAGCTCACCACCAGCGGGGGGAAGCACAGATACGCAGTATTTT. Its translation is CASSPPAGGSTDTQYF. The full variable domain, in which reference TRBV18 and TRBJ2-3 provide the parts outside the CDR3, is NAGVMQNPRHLVRRRGQEARLRCSPMKGHSHVYWYRQLPEEGLKFMVYLQKENIIDESGMPKERFSAEFPKEGPSILRIQQVVRGDSAAYFCASSPPAGGSTDTQYFGPGTRLTVL.

The CDR3 bases are TGTGCCAGCAGCGGGTTGGGACAGGGTAATTCACCCCTCCACTTT. This translates into CASSGLGQGNSPLHF. This sequence joins TRBV13 and TRBJ1-6; 9 positions agree with TRBD1. The V segment lost 5 bases and the J segment 6 bases; nucleotides outside the gene matches: 5. CDR3 length: 15 residues. CDR1 and CDR2 (germline): PRHDT, FYEKMQ (reference sequence).

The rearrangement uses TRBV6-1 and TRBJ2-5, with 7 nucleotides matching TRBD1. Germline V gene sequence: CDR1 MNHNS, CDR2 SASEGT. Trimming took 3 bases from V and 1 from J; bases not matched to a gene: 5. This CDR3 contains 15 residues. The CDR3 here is CASSDQTGIQETQYF. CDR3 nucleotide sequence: TGTGCCAGCAGTGATCAGACAGGGATCCAAGAGACCCAGTACTTC.

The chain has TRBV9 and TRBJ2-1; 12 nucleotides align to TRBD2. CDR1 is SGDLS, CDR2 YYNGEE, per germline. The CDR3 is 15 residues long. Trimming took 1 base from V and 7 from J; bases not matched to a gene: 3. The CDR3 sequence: CASSVLAGGLNEQFF. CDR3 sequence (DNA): TGTGCCAGCAGCGTACTAGCGGGGGGGCTGAATGAGCAGTTCTTC.

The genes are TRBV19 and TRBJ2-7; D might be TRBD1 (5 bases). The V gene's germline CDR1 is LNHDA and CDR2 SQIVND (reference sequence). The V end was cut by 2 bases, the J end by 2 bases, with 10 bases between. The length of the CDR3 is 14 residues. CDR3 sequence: CASSISIGAYEQYF. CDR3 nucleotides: TGTGCCAGTAGTATAAGCATAGGGGCCTACGAGCAGTACTTC. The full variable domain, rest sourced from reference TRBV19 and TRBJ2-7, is DGGITQSPKYLFRKEGQNVTLSCEQNLNHDAMYWYRQDPGQGLRLIYYSQIVNDFQKGDIAEGYSVSREKKESFPLTVTSAQKNPTAFYLCASSISIGAYEQYFGPGTRLTVT.

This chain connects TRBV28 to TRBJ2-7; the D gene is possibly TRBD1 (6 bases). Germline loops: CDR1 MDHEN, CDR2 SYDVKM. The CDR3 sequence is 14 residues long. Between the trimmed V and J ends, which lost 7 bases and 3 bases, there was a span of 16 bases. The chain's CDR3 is CASNPRGIIYEQYF. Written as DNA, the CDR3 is TGTGCCAGCAATCCCAGGGGTATAATCTACGAGCAGTACTTC.